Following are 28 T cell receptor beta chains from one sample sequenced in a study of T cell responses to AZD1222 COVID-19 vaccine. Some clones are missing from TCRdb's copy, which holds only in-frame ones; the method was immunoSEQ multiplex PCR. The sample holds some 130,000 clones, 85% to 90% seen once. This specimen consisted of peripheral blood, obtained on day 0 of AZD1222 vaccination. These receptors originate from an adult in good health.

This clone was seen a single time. Here the CDR3 reads CASRRTGTGGHPQHF. The CDR3 DNA follows: TGTGCCAGCAGACGAACCGGGACAGGGGGTCATCCCCAGCATTTT. The chain joins TRBV28 to TRBJ1-5; the match to TRBD1 covers 11 bases. The V gene end was trimmed by 6 bases and the J gene end by 10 bases; junction bases not matched to a gene: 11. The germline V gene has CDR1 MDHEN and CDR2 SYDVKM. The length of the CDR3 is 15 residues.

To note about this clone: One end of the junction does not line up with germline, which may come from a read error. CDR3 bases: TGTGCCAGTAGTATAGATGGGTCAGGCGGGAAGGCCTTC. Protein product: CASSIDGSGGKAF. The chain combines TRBV19 with TRBJ1-2; D ambiguous. The germline V gene has CDR1 LNHDA and CDR2 SQIVND (reference sequence). The CDR3 length is 13 residues.

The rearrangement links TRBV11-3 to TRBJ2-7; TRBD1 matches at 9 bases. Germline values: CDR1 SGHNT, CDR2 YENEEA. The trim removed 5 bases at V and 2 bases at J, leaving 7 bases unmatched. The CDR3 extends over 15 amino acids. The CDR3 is CASSADRGKTYEQYF. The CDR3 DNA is TGTGCCAGCAGCGCAGACAGGGGGAAAACCTACGAGCAGTACTTC.

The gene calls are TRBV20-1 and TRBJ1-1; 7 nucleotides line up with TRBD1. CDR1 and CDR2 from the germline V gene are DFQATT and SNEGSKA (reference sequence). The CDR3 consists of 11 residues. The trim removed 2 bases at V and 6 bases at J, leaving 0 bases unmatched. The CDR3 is CSARQGAEAFF. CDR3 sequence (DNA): TGCAGTGCTAGACAGGGGGCTGAAGCTTTCTTT.

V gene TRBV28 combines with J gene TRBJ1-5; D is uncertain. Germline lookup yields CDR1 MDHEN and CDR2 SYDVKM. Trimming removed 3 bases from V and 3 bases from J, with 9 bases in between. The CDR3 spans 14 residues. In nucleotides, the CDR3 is TGTGCCAGCAGTTTTAGAGGGAACAATCAGCCCCAGCATTTT. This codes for CASSFRGNNQPQHF.

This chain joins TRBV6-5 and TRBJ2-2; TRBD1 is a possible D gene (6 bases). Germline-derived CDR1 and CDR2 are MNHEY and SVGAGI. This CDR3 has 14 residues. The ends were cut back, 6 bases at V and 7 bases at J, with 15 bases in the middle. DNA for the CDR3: TGTGCCAGCAGGATCACAGGGTTTGGCGGGGAGCTGTTTTTT. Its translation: CASRITGFGGELFF.

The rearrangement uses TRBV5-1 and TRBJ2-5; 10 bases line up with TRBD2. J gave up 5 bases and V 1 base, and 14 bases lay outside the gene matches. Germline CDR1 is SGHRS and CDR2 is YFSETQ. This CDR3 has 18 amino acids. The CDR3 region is CASSLMSGGAVLTETQYF. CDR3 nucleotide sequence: TGCGCCAGCAGCTTGATGAGCGGGGGGGCCGTTTTGACGGAGACCCAGTACTTC.

The CDR3 DNA sequence: TGTGCCATCAGTGGGACGGGCAATGAGCAGTTCTTC. It specifies CAISGTGNEQFF. This chain uses TRBV10-3 with TRBJ2-1; D not resolved. Per germline, CDR1 ENHRY and CDR2 SYGVKD. This CDR3 contains 12 residues. Trimming took 4 bases from V and 6 from J, leaving 7 bases between them.

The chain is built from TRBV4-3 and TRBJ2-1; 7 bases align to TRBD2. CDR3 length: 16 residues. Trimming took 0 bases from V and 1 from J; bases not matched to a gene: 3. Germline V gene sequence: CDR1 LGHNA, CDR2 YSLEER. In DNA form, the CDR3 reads TGCGCCAGCAGCCAAGATCCAGCGGGGTCCTACAATGAGCAGTTCTTC. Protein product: CASSQDPAGSYNEQFF.

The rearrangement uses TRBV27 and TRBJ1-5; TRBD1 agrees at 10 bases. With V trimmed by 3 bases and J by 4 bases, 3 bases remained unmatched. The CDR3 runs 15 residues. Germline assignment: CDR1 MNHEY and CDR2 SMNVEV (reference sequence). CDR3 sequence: CASSFGTGVNQPQHF. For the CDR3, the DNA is TGTGCCAGCAGTTTTGGGACAGGGGTTAATCAGCCCCAGCATTTT.

The CDR3 sequence is CASSPRQGSNNEKLFF. DNA for the CDR3: TGTGCCAGCAGCCCTAGACAGGGGTCAAATAATGAAAAACTGTTTTTT. The J gene is TRBJ1-4, the V gene TRBV7-9; the match to TRBD1 covers 8 bases. With 5 bases clipped from V and 4 bases from J, the junction kept 9 bases outside the gene matches. This CDR3 has 16 amino acids. Germline V lookup: CDR1 SEHNR, CDR2 FQNEAQ (reference sequence).

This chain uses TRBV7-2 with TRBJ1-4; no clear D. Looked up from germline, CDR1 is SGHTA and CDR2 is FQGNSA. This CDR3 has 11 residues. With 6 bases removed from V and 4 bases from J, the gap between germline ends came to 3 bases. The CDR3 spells CASRRNEKLFF. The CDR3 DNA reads TGTGCCAGCAGACGTAATGAAAAACTGTTTTTT.

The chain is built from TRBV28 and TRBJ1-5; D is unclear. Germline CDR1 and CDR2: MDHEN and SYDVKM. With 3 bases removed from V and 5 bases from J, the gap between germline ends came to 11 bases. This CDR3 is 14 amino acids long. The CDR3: CASSLGGYYQPQHF. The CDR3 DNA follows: TGTGCCAGCAGTTTGGGAGGTTATTATCAGCCCCAGCATTTT. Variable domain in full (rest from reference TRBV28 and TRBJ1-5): DVKVTQSSRYLVKRTGEKVFLECVQDMDHENMFWYRQDPGLGLRLIYFSYDVKMKEKGDIPEGYSVSREKKERFSLILESASTNQTSMYLCASSLGGYYQPQHFGDGTRLSIL.

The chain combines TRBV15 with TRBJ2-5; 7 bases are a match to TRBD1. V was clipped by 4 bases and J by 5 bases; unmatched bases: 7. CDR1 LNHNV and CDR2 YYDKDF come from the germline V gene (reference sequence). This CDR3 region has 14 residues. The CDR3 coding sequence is TGTGCCACCAGCATCAGGGGGACAGATGAGACCCAGTACTTC. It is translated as CATSIRGTDETQYF.

The CDR3 bases are TGTGCCAGCAGTTTAACACAGTCGGGCAATCAGCCCCAGCATTTT. The encoded protein is CASSLTQSGNQPQHF. The rearrangement uses TRBV28 and TRBJ1-5; no clear D. Germline V gene data show CDR1 as MDHEN and CDR2 as SYDVKM. This CDR3 has 15 residues. V was cut by 2 bases and J by 2 bases, with 10 bases left in between.

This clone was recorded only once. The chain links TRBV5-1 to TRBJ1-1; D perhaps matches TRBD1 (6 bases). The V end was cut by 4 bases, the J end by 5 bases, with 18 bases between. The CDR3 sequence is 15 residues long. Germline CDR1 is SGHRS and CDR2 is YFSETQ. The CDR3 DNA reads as TGCGCCAGCAGCCTCACACAGGGTTTAGAAACTGAAGCTTTCTTT. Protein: CASSLTQGLETEAFF.

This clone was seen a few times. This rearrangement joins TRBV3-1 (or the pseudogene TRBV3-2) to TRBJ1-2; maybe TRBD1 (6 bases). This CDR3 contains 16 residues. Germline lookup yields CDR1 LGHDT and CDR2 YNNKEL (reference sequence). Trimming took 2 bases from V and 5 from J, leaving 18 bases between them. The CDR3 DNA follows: TGTGCCAGCAGCCAAAGAAAGGGGGGGACCACATATGGCTACACCTTC. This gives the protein CASSQRKGGTTYGYTF.

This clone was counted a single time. The CDR3 nucleotides are TGTGCCAGCAGTTTAGGGACAGTGTATGGCTACACCTTC. Protein product: CASSLGTVYGYTF. The rearrangement links TRBV28 to TRBJ1-2, with TRBD1 identical over 7 bases. Germline-derived CDR1 and CDR2 are MDHEN and SYDVKM. The CDR3 contains 13 residues. Trimming removed 2 bases from V and 5 bases from J; junction bases left unmatched: 2.

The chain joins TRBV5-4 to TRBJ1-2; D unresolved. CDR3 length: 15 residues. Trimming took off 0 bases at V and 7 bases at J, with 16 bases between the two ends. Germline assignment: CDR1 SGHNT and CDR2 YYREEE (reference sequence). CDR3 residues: CASSLVLTYEGGYTF. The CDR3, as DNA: TGTGCCAGCAGCTTGGTCCTCACTTATGAAGGTGGCTACACCTTC. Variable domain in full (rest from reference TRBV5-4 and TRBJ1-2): ETGVTQSPTHLIKTRGQQVTLRCSSQSGHNTVSWYQQALGQGPQFIFQYYREEENGRGNFPPRFSGLQFPNYSSELNVNALELDDSALYLCASSLVLTYEGGYTFGSGTRLTVV.

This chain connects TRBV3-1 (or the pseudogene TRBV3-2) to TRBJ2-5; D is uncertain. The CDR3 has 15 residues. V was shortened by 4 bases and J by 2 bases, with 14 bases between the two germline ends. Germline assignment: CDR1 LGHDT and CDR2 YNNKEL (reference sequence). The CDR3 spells CASSRTQSNQETQYF. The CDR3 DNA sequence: TGTGCCAGCAGCCGAACCCAGTCCAATCAAGAGACCCAGTACTTC.

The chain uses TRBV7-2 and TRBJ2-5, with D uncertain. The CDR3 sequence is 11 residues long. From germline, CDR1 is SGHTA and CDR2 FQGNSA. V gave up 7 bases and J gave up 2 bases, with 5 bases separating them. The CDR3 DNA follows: TGTGCCAGCACGCTGCAAGAGACCCAGTACTTC. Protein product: CASTLQETQYF.

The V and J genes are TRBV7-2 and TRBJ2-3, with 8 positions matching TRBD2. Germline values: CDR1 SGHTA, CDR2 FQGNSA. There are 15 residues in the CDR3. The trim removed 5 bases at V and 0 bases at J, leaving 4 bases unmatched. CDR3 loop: CASSAGGHSTDTQYF. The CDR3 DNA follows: TGTGCCAGCAGCGCGGGGGGCCACAGCACAGATACGCAGTATTTT. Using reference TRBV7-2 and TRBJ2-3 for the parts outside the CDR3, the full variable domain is GAGVSQSPSNKVTEKGKDVELRCDPISGHTALYWYRQSLGQGLEFLIYFQGNSAPDKSGLPSDRFSAERTGGSVSTLTIQRTQQEDSAVYLCASSAGGHSTDTQYFGPGTRLTVL.

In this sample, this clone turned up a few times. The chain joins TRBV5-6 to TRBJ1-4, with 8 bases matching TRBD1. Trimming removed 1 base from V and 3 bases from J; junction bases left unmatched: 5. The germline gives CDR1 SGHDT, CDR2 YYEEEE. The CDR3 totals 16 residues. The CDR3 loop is CASSLWGQDPNEKLFF. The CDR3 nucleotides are TGTGCCAGCAGCTTGTGGGGACAGGACCCTAATGAAAAACTGTTTTTT. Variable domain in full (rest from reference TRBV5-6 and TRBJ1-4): DAGVTQSPTHLIKTRGQQVTLRCSPKSGHDTVSWYQQALGQGPQFIFQYYEEEERQRGNFPDRFSGHQFPNYSSELNVNALLLGDSALYLCASSLWGQDPNEKLFFGSGTQLSVL.

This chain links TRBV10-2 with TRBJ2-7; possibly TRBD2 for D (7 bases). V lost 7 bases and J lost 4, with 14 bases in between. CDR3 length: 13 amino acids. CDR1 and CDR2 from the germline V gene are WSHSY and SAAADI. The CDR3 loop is CASIFAGAYEQYF. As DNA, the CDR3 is TGCGCCAGCATTTTCGCGGGGGCATACGAGCAGTACTTC.

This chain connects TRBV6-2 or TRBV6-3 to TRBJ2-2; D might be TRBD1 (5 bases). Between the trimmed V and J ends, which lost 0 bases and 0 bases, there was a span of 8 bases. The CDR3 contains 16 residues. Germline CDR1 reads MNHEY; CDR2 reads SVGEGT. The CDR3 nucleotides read TGTGCCAGCAGTTACTCGCAGGGCTCGAACACCGGGGAGCTGTTTTTT. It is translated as CASSYSQGSNTGELFF.

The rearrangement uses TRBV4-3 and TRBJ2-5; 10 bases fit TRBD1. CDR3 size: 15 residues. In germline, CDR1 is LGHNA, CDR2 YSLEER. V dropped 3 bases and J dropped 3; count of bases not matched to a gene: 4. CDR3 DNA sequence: TGCGCCAGCAGCCATGGACAGGGGGGGGAAGAGACCCAGTACTTC. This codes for CASSHGQGGEETQYF.

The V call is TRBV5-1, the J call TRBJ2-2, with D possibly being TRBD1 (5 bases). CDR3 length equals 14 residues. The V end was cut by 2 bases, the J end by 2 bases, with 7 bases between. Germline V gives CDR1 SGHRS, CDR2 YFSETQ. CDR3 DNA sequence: TGCGCCAGCAGCTTCCAGGGAAACACCGGGGAGCTGTTTTTT. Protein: CASSFQGNTGELFF.

This chain's CDR3 is CASSLGRPSTDTQYF. In DNA form, the CDR3 reads TGTGCCAGCAGCTTGGGGAGACCTAGCACAGATACGCAGTATTTT. The rearrangement uses TRBV5-4 and TRBJ2-3; D not resolved. Germline-derived CDR1 and CDR2 are SGHNT and YYREEE (reference sequence). CDR3 size: 15 residues. V gave up 0 bases and J gave up 0 bases, with 8 bases separating them.